This is a list of T cell receptor beta chains from one sample in a study of CD8+ T cells in alopecia areata. Generated by immunoSEQ multiplex PCR, the TCRdb table keeps only in-frame clones and is missing some. The data hold roughly 30,000 clones, with about three fifths observed a single time. Sequencing was done on a sample of NKG2D-high CD8+ T cells sorted from blood. The receptor set was obtained from a human donor with alopecia areata. Each CDR3 is given with its conserved first and last residue. Each record gives: V gene, D gene, clone size, J gene, CDR3 protein, CDR3 DNA. D genes are given only for firm matches. Clone size is given for some rows only: seen once, a few or many times, or a class if the clone is expanded.

TRBV7-9,.,few,TRBJ2-7,CASSFGRGYEQYF,TGTGCCAGCAGCTTTGGCAGGGGATACGAGCAGTACTTC
TRBV13,.,.,TRBJ2-2,CASKEIYTGELFF,TGTGCCAGCAAGGAGATCTACACCGGGGAGCTGTTTTTT
TRBV6-5,.,.,TRBJ2-5,CASSYSRVGETQYF,TGTGCCAGCAGTTACTCCAGGGTCGGGGAGACCCAGTACTTC
TRBV11-2,TRBD1,.,TRBJ2-2,CASSLRPTGGIGELFF,TGTGCCAGCAGCTTACGTCCTACAGGGGGAATCGGGGAGCTGTTTTTT
TRBV28,.,.,TRBJ1-2,CASSSDTGLSNYGYTF,TGTGCCAGCAGTTCGGACACAGGCCTATCTAACTATGGCTACACCTTC
TRBV7-9,.,.,TRBJ1-5,CASSLDMGQPQHF,TGTGCCAGCAGCTTAGATATGGGTCAGCCCCAGCATTTT
TRBV7-9,.,.,TRBJ2-7,CASSLGLGGPYEQYF,TGTGCCAGCAGCTTAGGACTGGGGGGACCCTACGAGCAGTACTTC
TRBV29-1,.,.,TRBJ2-3,CSVEDQWTDTQYF,TGCAGCGTTGAAGATCAATGGACAGATACGCAGTATTTT
TRBV13,.,.,TRBJ1-1,CASSGGNTEAFF,TGTGCCAGCAGCGGGGGGAACACTGAAGCTTTCTTT
TRBV7-9,.,.,TRBJ1-5,CASSLGGVFNQPQHF,TGTGCCAGCAGCTTAGGGGGAGTTTTTAATCAGCCCCAGCATTTT
TRBV29-1,.,.,TRBJ1-2,CSVDFGNGYTF,TGCAGCGTTGATTTCGGGAATGGCTACACCTTC
TRBV7-9,.,.,TRBJ2-7,CASSSEAGTEYEQYF,TGTGCCAGCAGCTCAGAAGCCGGGACCGAGTACGAGCAGTACTTC
TRBV29-1,TRBD2,.,TRBJ2-1,CSVVYPPRGAGDKTSANEQFF,TGCAGCGTTGTGTACCCCCCCCGGGGGGCAGGGGATAAGACTAGCGCCAATGAGCAGTTCTTC
TRBV30,.,.,TRBJ1-1,CAWSVQQMNTEAFF,TGTGCCTGGAGTGTACAACAGATGAACACTGAAGCTTTCTTT
TRBV18,TRBD1,.,TRBJ2-7,CASSPTPGQGPYEQYF,TGTGCCAGCTCACCGACGCCGGGACAGGGTCCCTACGAGCAGTACTTC
TRBV7-9,.,.,TRBJ1-2,CASSTEPTVNYGYTF,TGTGCCAGCAGCACGGAACCGACAGTAAACTATGGCTACACCTTC
TRBV9,.,.,TRBJ1-6,CASSRYPKGGDYSPLHF,TGTGCCAGCAGCCGATACCCGAAAGGTGGGGATTATTCACCCCTCCACTTT
TRBV29-1,.,few,TRBJ2-7,CSVLGRDSYEQYF,TGCAGCGTTCTCGGCAGGGACTCCTACGAGCAGTACTTC
TRBV7-9,TRBD1,few,TRBJ2-7,CASSPGTGGLEQYF,TGTGCCAGCAGCCCCGGGACAGGGGGATTAGAGCAGTACTTC
TRBV29-1,.,few,TRBJ2-1,CSVTRDTHLTANEQFF,TGCAGCGTTACGAGGGACACCCATCTTACGGCCAATGAGCAGTTCTTC
TRBV2,.,few,TRBJ2-1,CASSAWQIYNEQFF,TGTGCCAGCAGTGCCTGGCAGATCTACAATGAGCAGTTCTTC
TRBV7-9,.,.,TRBJ2-7,CASSPGFDEQYF,TGTGCCAGCAGCCCAGGCTTTGACGAGCAGTACTTC
TRBV5-1,.,few,TRBJ2-7,CASSPGSVEQYF,TGCGCCAGCAGCCCTGGTTCGGTCGAGCAGTACTTC
TRBV27,.,.,TRBJ1-6,CASSPRGGYNSPLHF,TGTGCCAGCAGCCCCCGGGGTGGGTATAATTCACCCCTCCACTTT
TRBV29-1,TRBD1,.,TRBJ2-5,CSVDGTGGQETQYF,TGCAGCGTTGACGGGACAGGGGGTCAAGAGACCCAGTACTTC
TRBV6-6,.,.,TRBJ2-2,CASNTGPNTGELFF,TGTGCCAGTAATACCGGGCCTAACACCGGGGAGCTGTTTTTT
TRBV2,TRBD2,.,TRBJ2-5,CASSPTGTSGGTQYF,TGTGCCAGCAGTCCTACCGGGACTAGCGGGGGGACCCAGTACTTC
TRBV27,TRBD2,.,TRBJ2-1,CASSPLLAASGHEQFF,TGTGCCAGCAGTCCACTCCTAGCGGCCTCGGGTCATGAGCAGTTCTTC
TRBV7-9,TRBD1,few,TRBJ2-7,CASRSGDRVGPYEQYF,TGTGCCAGCAGGAGTGGTGACAGGGTAGGTCCCTACGAGCAGTACTTC
TRBV4-1,.,.,TRBJ2-7,CASSQGGISYEQYF,TGCGCCAGCAGCCAAGGCGGGATATCCTACGAGCAGTACTTC
TRBV19,.,few,TRBJ2-7,CASSNRGSYEQYF,TGTGCCAGTAGTAATCGGGGATCCTACGAGCAGTACTTC
TRBV4-1,TRBD2,.,TRBJ2-1,CASSGRGRGDYNEQFF,TGCGCCAGCAGCGGCCGGGGGCGGGGGGACTACAATGAGCAGTTCTTC
TRBV19,.,.,TRBJ2-1,CASSISRGSYNEQFF,TGTGCCAGTAGTATCAGTAGGGGATCCTACAATGAGCAGTTCTTC
TRBV4-2,.,.,TRBJ1-4,CASSQGSTTNEKLFF,TGTGCCAGCAGCCAAGGTTCAACAACTAATGAAAAACTGTTTTTT
TRBV14,.,.,TRBJ2-7,CASSQVAGEQYF,TGTGCCAGCAGCCAAGTGGCGGGTGAGCAGTACTTC
TRBV5-5,TRBD1,.,TRBJ2-1,CATADRGRNEQFF,TGTGCCACCGCGGACAGGGGTCGGAATGAGCAGTTCTTC
TRBV21-1,.,few,TRBJ2-1,CASSLLYNEQFF,TGTGCCAGCAGTCTACTATACAATGAGCAGTTCTTC
TRBV29-1,.,.,TRBJ2-2,CSAKIGTGELFF,TGCAGCGCCAAGATAGGTACCGGGGAGCTGTTTTTT
TRBV28,TRBD1,few,TRBJ2-3,CASSLVDRGRRDTQYF,TGTGCCAGCAGTTTGGTGGACAGGGGACGTAGAGATACGCAGTATTTT
TRBV28,.,.,TRBJ2-5,CASSVQETQYF,TGTGCCAGCAGTGTCCAAGAGACCCAGTACTTC
TRBV16,.,.,TRBJ2-3,CASSQQHPSTDTQYF,TGTGCCAGCAGCCAACAGCATCCCAGCACAGATACGCAGTATTTT
TRBV4-1,TRBD2,.,TRBJ2-1,CASSQGTSVGYNEQFF,TGCGCCAGCAGCCAGGGTACTAGCGTCGGCTACAATGAGCAGTTCTTC
TRBV19,.,.,TRBJ2-7,CASSLRDGAYEQYF,TGTGCCAGTAGTCTCCGGGACGGTGCCTACGAGCAGTACTTC
TRBV28,TRBD1,.,TRBJ2-7,CASSPTGVHEQYF,TGTGCCAGCAGTCCAACAGGGGTCCACGAGCAGTACTTC
TRBV6-5,TRBD1,.,TRBJ2-5,CASSFWTGAGETQYF,TGTGCCAGCAGTTTTTGGACAGGGGCGGGGGAGACCCAGTACTTC
TRBV27,.,once,TRBJ2-1,CASSMSGVYNEQFF,TGTGCCAGCAGCATGTCGGGGGTCTACAATGAGCAGTTCTTC
TRBV7-6,TRBD1,.,TRBJ2-7,CASSPTGGNYEQYF,TGTGCCAGCAGTCCTACAGGGGGCAATTACGAGCAGTACTTC
TRBV15,.,few,TRBJ2-2,CATSRENGELFF,TGTGCCACCAGCAGAGAGAACGGGGAGCTGTTTTTT
TRBV9,.,.,TRBJ1-1,CASSVGKWATEAFF,TGTGCTAGCAGCGTAGGGAAATGGGCCACTGAAGCTTTCTTT
TRBV7-2,.,.,TRBJ2-3,CASSLVLGADTQYF,TGTGCCAGCAGCTTAGTTCTAGGCGCAGATACGCAGTATTTT
TRBV5-6,.,.,TRBJ2-5,CASSLSSAETQYF,TGTGCCAGCAGCTTGAGTAGCGCCGAGACCCAGTACTTC
TRBV30,TRBD2,.,TRBJ2-5,CAWSSSPRGQRGDQETQYF,TGTGCCTGGAGTTCATCCCCTCGGGGTCAACGGGGGGACCAAGAGACCCAGTACTTC